This T cell receptor (beta chain) was retrieved from a study of blood T cell repertoires in COVID-19. Repertoires were generated with immunoSEQ multiplex PCR, while TCRdb's copy carries only in-frame clones and drops some. The sample records about 260,000 clones, about 90% being singletons. The CDR3 is 16 residues long. J was trimmed by 4 bases and V by 0 bases; bases with no gene match: 5. Germline CDR1 reads SGDLS; CDR2 reads YYNGEE. The chain combines TRBV9 with TRBJ2-2; 8 positions agree with TRBD1. Sequences were obtained from peripheral blood. This TCR was recovered from a woman aged 40 to 55 who had recovered from COVID-19. The CDR3 reads CASSVVGQGVTGELFF. In nucleotides, the CDR3 is TGTGCCAGCAGCGTAGTTGGACAGGGAGTCACCGGGGAGCTGTTTTTT.